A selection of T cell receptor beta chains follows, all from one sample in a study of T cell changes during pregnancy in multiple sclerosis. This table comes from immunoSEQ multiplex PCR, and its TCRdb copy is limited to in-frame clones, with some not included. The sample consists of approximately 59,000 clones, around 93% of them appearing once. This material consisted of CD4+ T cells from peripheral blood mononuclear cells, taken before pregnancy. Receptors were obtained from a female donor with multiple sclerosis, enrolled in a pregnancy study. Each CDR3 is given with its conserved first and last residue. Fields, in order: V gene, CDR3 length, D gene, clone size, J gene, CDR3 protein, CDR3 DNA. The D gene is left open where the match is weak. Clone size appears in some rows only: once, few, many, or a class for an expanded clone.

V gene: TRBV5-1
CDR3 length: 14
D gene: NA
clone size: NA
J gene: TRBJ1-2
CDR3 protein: CASSSYQRNYGYTF
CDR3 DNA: TGCGCCAGCAGCTCCTATCAGCGAAACTATGGCTACACCTTC

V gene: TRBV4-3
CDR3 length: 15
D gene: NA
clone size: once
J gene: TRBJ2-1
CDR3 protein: CASSQTIDSYNEQFF
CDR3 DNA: TGCGCCAGCAGCCAAACTATCGACTCCTACAATGAGCAGTTCTTC

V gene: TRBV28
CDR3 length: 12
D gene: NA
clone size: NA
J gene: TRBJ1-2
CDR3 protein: CASGRANYGYTF
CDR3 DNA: TGTGCCAGCGGCAGGGCTAACTATGGCTACACCTTC

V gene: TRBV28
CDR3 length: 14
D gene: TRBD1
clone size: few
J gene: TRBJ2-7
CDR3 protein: CASIPSQGWYEQYF
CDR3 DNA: TGTGCCAGCATCCCCTCACAGGGGTGGTACGAGCAGTACTTC

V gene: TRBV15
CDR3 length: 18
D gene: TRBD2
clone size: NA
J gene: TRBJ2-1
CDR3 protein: CATSRDPLLAGDFNEQFF
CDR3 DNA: TGTGCCACCAGCAGAGATCCGCTACTAGCGGGAGACTTCAATGAGCAGTTCTTC

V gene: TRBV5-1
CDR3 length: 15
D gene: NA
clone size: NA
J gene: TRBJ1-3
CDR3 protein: CASSLGQGTGNTIYF
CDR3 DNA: TGCGCCAGCAGCTTGGGGCAGGGGACCGGAAACACCATATATTTT

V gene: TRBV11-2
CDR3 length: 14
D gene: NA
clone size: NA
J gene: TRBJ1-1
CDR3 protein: CASSLPRQNTEAFF
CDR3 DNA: TGTGCCAGCAGCTTACCTCGACAGAACACTGAAGCTTTCTTT

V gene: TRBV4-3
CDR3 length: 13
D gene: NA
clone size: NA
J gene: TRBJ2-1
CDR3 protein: CASNFSGESEQFF
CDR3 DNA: TGCGCCAGCAACTTCTCCGGAGAGAGTGAGCAGTTCTTC

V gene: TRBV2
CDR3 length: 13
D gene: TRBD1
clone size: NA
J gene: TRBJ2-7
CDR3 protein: CASSGTGGYEQYF
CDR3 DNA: TGTGCCAGCAGTGGGACAGGGGGTTACGAGCAGTACTTC

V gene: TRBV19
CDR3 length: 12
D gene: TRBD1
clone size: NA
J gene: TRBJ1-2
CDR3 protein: CASSTDRVVYTF
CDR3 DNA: TGTGCCAGTAGTACCGACAGGGTGGTCTACACCTTC

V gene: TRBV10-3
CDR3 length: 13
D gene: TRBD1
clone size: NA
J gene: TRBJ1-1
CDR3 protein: CAISGGQYTEAFF
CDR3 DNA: TGTGCCATCAGCGGGGGACAGTACACTGAAGCTTTCTTT